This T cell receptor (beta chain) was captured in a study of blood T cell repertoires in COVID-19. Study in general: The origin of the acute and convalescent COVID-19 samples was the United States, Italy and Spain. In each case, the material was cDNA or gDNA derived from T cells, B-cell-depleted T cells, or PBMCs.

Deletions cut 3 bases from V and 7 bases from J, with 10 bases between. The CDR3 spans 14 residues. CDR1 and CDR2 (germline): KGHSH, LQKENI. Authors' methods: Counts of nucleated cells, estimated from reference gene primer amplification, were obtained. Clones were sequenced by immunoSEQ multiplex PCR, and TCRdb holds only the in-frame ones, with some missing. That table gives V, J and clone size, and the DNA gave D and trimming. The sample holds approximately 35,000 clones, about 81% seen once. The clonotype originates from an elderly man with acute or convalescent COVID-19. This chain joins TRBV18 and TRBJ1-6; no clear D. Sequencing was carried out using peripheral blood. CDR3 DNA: TGTGCCAGCTCACCCGACGCTAGGAATTCACCCCTCCACTTT. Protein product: CASSPDARNSPLHF.